The rows below give T cell receptor beta chains drawn from one sample of a study of shared clonotypes between healthy human individuals. Assay: immunoSEQ multiplex PCR; the TCRdb copy retains only in-frame clones and omits some. The sample records roughly 700,000 clones, approximately 74% being singletons. Sequenced material: memory CD4+ T cells sorted from blood. The receptor source for this set is a woman in her 30s in good health. CDR3s include the opening cysteine and the closing phenylalanine or tryptophan. The D gene is left open where the match is weak. Rows give clone size only sometimes, using once, few, many, or a class for an expanded clone.

J gene,clone size,V gene,D gene,CDR3 protein,CDR3 DNA
TRBJ2-2,-,TRBV19,-,CASSIDGGLNTGELFF,TGTGCCAGTAGTATAGACGGGGGGCTAAACACCGGGGAGCTGTTTTTT
TRBJ1-5,-,TRBV4-1,TRBD1,CASSQVGGQGSSQPQHF,TGCGCCAGCAGCCAAGTAGGGGGACAGGGGTCTTCTCAGCCCCAGCATTTT
TRBJ1-3,once,TRBV30,-,CAWSVPPWSSGNTIYF,TGTGCCTGGAGTGTACCGCCTTGGTCCTCTGGAAACACCATATATTTT
TRBJ2-7,-,TRBV10-2,TRBD1,CASRTGALSSYEQYF,TGCGCCAGCAGGACAGGGGCCTTGAGCTCCTACGAGCAGTACTTC
TRBJ1-1,-,TRBV5-1,-,CAGSLRGREGTEAFF,TGCGCCGGCAGCTTGAGGGGCAGGGAGGGAACTGAAGCTTTCTTT
TRBJ2-1,-,TRBV11-3,TRBD2,CASSLATSAGGPRGEQFF,TGTGCCAGCAGCTTAGCGACATCAGCGGGAGGGCCAAGGGGTGAGCAGTTCTTC
TRBJ1-5,-,TRBV2,TRBD1,CASSGEGQQPQHF,TGTGCCAGCAGTGGGGAGGGACAGCAGCCCCAGCATTTT
TRBJ1-2,-,TRBV5-1,-,CASSPDWTSSGGYTF,TGCGCCAGCAGCCCAGACTGGACCAGCAGCGGTGGCTACACCTTC
TRBJ1-2,once,TRBV6-7,-,CASSYQGHPNYGYTF,TGTGCCAGCAGTTACCAGGGACACCCTAACTATGGCTACACCTTC
TRBJ1-3,-,TRBV5-4,-,CASSVTLSNTIYF,TGTGCCAGCAGCGTGACATTATCAAACACCATATATTTT
TRBJ2-5,-,TRBV6-5,TRBD1,CASNPRTGKEETQYF,TGTGCCAGCAACCCCCGGACAGGGAAGGAAGAGACCCAGTACTTC
TRBJ2-7,many,TRBV6-1,-,CASSGADGMGEQYF,TGTGCCAGCAGTGGGGCGGACGGGATGGGCGAGCAGTACTTC
TRBJ1-3,-,TRBV18,TRBD1,CASSQGQGATGNTIYF,TGTGCCAGCTCTCAAGGACAGGGGGCAACTGGAAACACCATATATTTT
TRBJ1-3,-,TRBV30,-,CAWSLTRTSSSGNTIYF,TGTGCCTGGAGTTTAACCCGGACATCGAGCTCTGGAAACACCATATATTTT
TRBJ2-7,-,TRBV21-1,-,CASSKAQQGLLAYEQYF,TGTGCCAGCAGCAAAGCCCAACAGGGTTTACTTGCCTACGAGCAGTACTTC
TRBJ2-5,-,TRBV28,-,CASSSGGEETQYF,TGTGCCAGCAGTTCAGGTGGGGAAGAGACCCAGTACTTC
TRBJ2-7,-,TRBV14,-,CASSQGRGRIYEQYF,TGTGCCAGCAGCCAAGGACGCGGCCGGATTTACGAGCAGTACTTC
TRBJ2-1,once,TRBV28,TRBD1,CASIEGARWDEQFF,TGTGCCAGCATTGAGGGGGCTCGCTGGGATGAGCAGTTCTTC
TRBJ2-3,-,TRBV5-4,TRBD2,CASRKGLAGDTDTQYF,TGTGCCAGCAGAAAAGGACTAGCGGGAGACACAGATACGCAGTATTTT
TRBJ1-4,-,TRBV7-9,-,CASSPGVATTNEKLFF,TGTGCCAGCAGTCCGGGGGTTGCTACAACTAATGAAAAACTGTTTTTT
TRBJ1-1,-,TRBV4-2,-,CASSRDGIQGTEAFF,TGTGCCAGCAGCCGAGATGGGATACAGGGCACTGAAGCTTTCTTT
TRBJ2-3,-,TRBV7-9,TRBD1,CASSLDPGQGSDTQYF,TGTGCCAGCAGCTTAGACCCGGGACAGGGGTCAGATACGCAGTATTTT
TRBJ1-5,-,TRBV6-1,-,CASSEFGYSNQPQHF,TGTGCCAGCAGTGAATTTGGATATAGCAATCAGCCCCAGCATTTT
TRBJ2-3,-,TRBV6-5,TRBD1,CASSYSTGGFTDTQYF,TGTGCCAGCAGTTACTCCACAGGGGGCTTTACAGATACGCAGTATTTT
TRBJ2-4,-,TRBV9,-,CASSAKLVYKNIQYF,TGTGCCAGCAGCGCTAAACTAGTTTACAAAAACATTCAGTACTTC